These 26 T cell receptor beta chains were sequenced from one sample in a study of blood T cell repertoires in COVID-19. Libraries were prepared by immunoSEQ multiplex PCR; TCRdb keeps only in-frame clonotypes and omits some of them. The repertoire has under 95,000 clones, around three quarters of them found once; the top ten carry 5.7%. The specimen sequenced was peripheral blood. The receptor set was obtained from a man aged 45 to 65 with active or convalescent COVID-19.

This clone occurred once. This chain connects TRBV2 to TRBJ2-3; 15 nucleotides line up with TRBD2. The V gene's germline CDR1 is SNHLY and CDR2 FYNNEI. V lost 3 bases, J lost 6 bases, and 4 bases stayed unmatched. The CDR3 contains 16 residues. CDR3 nucleotide sequence: TGTGCCAGCAGTGAGGGACTAGCGGGGGGCGAGGATACGCAGTATTTT. It specifies CASSEGLAGGEDTQYF.

V is TRBV12-3 or TRBV12-4 and J is TRBJ1-5; D is uncertain. The CDR3 totals 13 residues. V lost 3 bases and J lost 4, with 7 bases in between. The CDR3: CASSLSFNQPQHF. CDR3 nucleotide sequence: TGTGCCAGCAGTTTGTCCTTTAATCAGCCCCAGCATTTT.

This clone has a handful of counts. The J gene is TRBJ1-1, the V gene TRBV11-2; maybe TRBD1 (6 bases). CDR1 and CDR2 (germline): SGHAT, FQNNGV. Trimming left V 1 base short and J 4 bases short, with 13 bases between. The CDR3 loop spans 15 amino acids. CDR3 nucleotide sequence: TGTGCCAGCAGCTTAGTGGCAGGGGAGGGCACTGAAGCTTTCTTT. This translates into CASSLVAGEGTEAFF. The complete variable domain, with remaining parts taken from reference TRBV11-2 and TRBJ1-1, reads EAGVAQSPRYKIIEKRQSVAFWCNPISGHATLYWYQQILGQGPKLLIQFQNNGVVDDSQLPKDRFSAERLKGVDSTLKIQPAKLEDSAVYLCASSLVAGEGTEAFFGQGTRLTVV.

This chain uses TRBV7-2 with TRBJ2-7; TRBD2 aligns across 12 bases. The CDR3 covers 14 residues. Trimming cost V 4 bases and J 6 bases; bases outside gene matches: 4. Germline V gene sequence: CDR1 SGHTA, CDR2 FQGNSA. CDR3 amino acids: CASSYQTSGGEQYF. The DNA of the CDR3 is TGTGCCAGCAGCTACCAGACTAGCGGGGGCGAGCAGTACTTC.

This chain uses TRBV5-1 with TRBJ2-1; 7 bases align to TRBD1. Germline V gene data show CDR1 as SGHRS and CDR2 as YFSETQ. The CDR3 is 14 amino acids. The ends lost 6 bases at V and 0 bases at J; junction bases unmatched: 3. The CDR3 DNA reads TGCGCCAGCACACAGGGGAGCTCCTACAATGAGCAGTTCTTC. Encoded protein: CASTQGSSYNEQFF. The full variable domain, completed using reference TRBV5-1 and TRBJ2-1, is KAGVTQTPRYLIKTRGQQVTLSCSPISGHRSVSWYQQTPGQGLQFLFEYFSETQRNKGNFPGRFSGRQFSNSRSEMNVSTLELGDSALYLCASTQGSSYNEQFFGPGTRLTVL.

This clone was recorded a few times. J is TRBJ1-4 and V is TRBV9; 8 bases are shared with TRBD1. J gave up 4 bases and V 4 bases, and 9 bases lay outside the gene matches. The CDR3 totals 16 residues. Germline V gene sequence: CDR1 SGDLS, CDR2 YYNGEE. The CDR3 here is CASSTSPGGLNEKLFF. CDR3 coding DNA: TGTGCCAGCAGCACAAGCCCAGGGGGCCTTAATGAAAAACTGTTTTTT. Full variable domain (outside the CDR3, taken from reference TRBV9 and TRBJ1-4): DSGVTQTPKHLITATGQRVTLRCSPRSGDLSVYWYQQSLDQGLQFLIQYYNGEERAKGNILERFSAQQFPDLHSELNLSSLELGDSALYFCASSTSPGGLNEKLFFGSGTQLSVL.

This chain links TRBV20-1 with TRBJ1-5; D is unclear. This CDR3 region has 8 residues. The V gene lost 5 bases and the J gene lost 14 bases, with 7 bases spanning the gap. From germline, CDR1 is DFQATT and CDR2 SNEGSKA (reference sequence). The DNA of the CDR3 is TGCAGTGCTGGCGGGGAGCATTTT. Its protein product is CSAGGEHF.

The chain joins TRBV6-4 to TRBJ1-5; 9 positions agree with TRBD1. The V gene's germline CDR1 is MRHNA and CDR2 SNTAGT. CDR3 size: 15 residues. Unmatched junction bases numbered 14, after V lost 6 bases and J lost 11 bases. The CDR3: CASSAPGDRVRTQHF. CDR3 sequence (DNA): TGTGCCAGCAGCGCCCCGGGGGACAGGGTAAGGACCCAGCATTTT.

This clone was counted between two and nine times. The chain has TRBV7-2 and TRBJ1-1; the D gene is possibly TRBD1 (5 bases). CDR3 length equals 13 residues. Trimming stripped 9 bases from V and 0 bases from J, with 11 bases between. CDR1 SGHTA and CDR2 FQGNSA come from the germline V gene. CDR3: CASRQIMNTEAFF. CDR3 DNA sequence: TGTGCCAGTCGACAGATCATGAACACTGAAGCTTTCTTT.

DNA of the CDR3: TGTGCCACCAGCCGGGACAGGGGGCAAGAGACCCAGTACTTC. It is translated as CATSRDRGQETQYF. V gene TRBV19 combines with J gene TRBJ2-5, with TRBD1 matching over 11 bases. Germline values: CDR1 LNHDA, CDR2 SQIVND (reference sequence). With V trimmed by 10 bases and J by 2 bases, 6 bases remained unmatched. The CDR3 contains 14 residues.

The chain couples TRBV28 to TRBJ1-2, with 8 bases matching TRBD1. Germline V CDR1 and CDR2: MDHEN, SYDVKM. Losses at the gene ends were 5 bases for V and 0 bases for J; bases not matched to a gene: 5. The CDR3 runs 15 residues. The CDR3 DNA sequence: TGTGCCAGCAGTGGGGACAGGCGAGCTAACTATGGCTACACCTTC. Its protein product is CASSGDRRANYGYTF.

This chain joins TRBV6-2 or TRBV6-3 and TRBJ2-3, with TRBD2 identical over 10 bases. CDR1 is MNHEY and CDR2 is SVGEGT in the germline V gene. The length of the CDR3 is 17 residues. V lost 2 bases, J lost 0 bases, and 5 bases stayed unmatched. CDR3: CASSYRSGGPSTDTQYF. In DNA, the CDR3 is TGTGCCAGCAGTTACCGTAGCGGGGGGCCTAGCACAGATACGCAGTATTTT.

The rearrangement uses TRBV25-1 and TRBJ2-2, with D perhaps matching TRBD2 (6 bases). The V gene lost 0 bases and the J gene lost 3 bases, with 14 bases spanning the gap. In germline, CDR1 is MGHDK, CDR2 SYGVNS. The CDR3 runs to 17 residues. CDR3 amino acids: CASSEYTERRDTGELFF. The CDR3 DNA reads TGTGCCAGCAGTGAATATACTGAAAGGAGGGACACCGGGGAGCTGTTTTTT.

The CDR3 coding sequence is TGTGCCAGCTCCGAGGGAGGGGTGGGGAACACTGAAGCTTTCTTT. Residues: CASSEGGVGNTEAFF. The chain recombines TRBV18 with TRBJ1-1, with D possibly being TRBD1 (5 bases). Germline CDR1 KGHSH, CDR2 LQKENI. The CDR3 extends over 15 amino acids. V dropped 6 bases and J dropped 1 base, with 15 bases sitting between them.

The CDR3 loop is CASSLSGSGQPQHF. The CDR3 DNA reads TGTGCCAGCAGCTTATCAGGGTCGGGCCAGCCCCAGCATTTT. The V call is TRBV11-2, the J call TRBJ1-5, with a tentative D call TRBD1 (5 bases). CDR3 length equals 14 residues. The germline gives CDR1 SGHAT, CDR2 FQNNGV. V lost 2 bases to trimming and J lost 7 bases, with 12 bases between them.

The chain links TRBV5-1 to TRBJ2-5; possibly TRBD1 for D (6 bases). Per germline, CDR1 SGHRS and CDR2 YFSETQ. The CDR3 is 12 amino acids. V lost 2 bases and J 6 bases, leaving 8 bases between the germline ends. CDR3: CASSFQGQTQYF. The DNA of the CDR3 is TGCGCCAGCAGCTTCCAGGGGCAGACCCAGTACTTC.

The V and J genes are TRBV12-3 or TRBV12-4 and TRBJ1-1; D is uncertain. This CDR3 has 13 amino acids. V was clipped by 1 base and J by 5 bases, with 8 bases between them. The CDR3 spells CASSLGEGTEAFF. In DNA, the CDR3 is TGTGCCAGCAGTTTAGGGGAGGGAACTGAAGCTTTCTTT.

This clone was counted a few times. V gene TRBV9 combines with J gene TRBJ2-2; tentatively, D is TRBD2 (6 bases). Germline values: CDR1 SGDLS, CDR2 YYNGEE. This CDR3 spans 14 amino acids. The V and J ends lost 5 bases and 5 bases respectively, with 13 bases between them. CDR3 residues: CASSDPRGTGELFF. CDR3 DNA: TGTGCCAGCAGTGATCCCCGGGGGACCGGGGAGCTGTTTTTT.

The chain carries TRBV24-1 and TRBJ1-2, with D possibly TRBD1 on 5 matching bases. CDR1 is KGHDR and CDR2 is SFDVKD in the germline V gene. Between the trimmed V and J ends, which lost 3 bases and 4 bases, there was a span of 8 bases. CDR3 size: 13 residues. CDR3 region: CATSDNDSYGYTF. CDR3 coding DNA: TGTGCCACCAGTGATAACGACAGCTATGGCTACACCTTC.

The rearrangement uses TRBV6-1 and TRBJ2-5, with D possibly TRBD2 on 6 matching bases. The V gene lost 3 bases and the J gene lost 2 bases, with 10 bases spanning the gap. There are 14 residues in the CDR3. Looked up from germline, CDR1 is MNHNS and CDR2 is SASEGT. The CDR3 region has the DNA TGTGCCAGCAGTGAGGGGGGTCGTCAAGAGACCCAGTACTTC. It is translated as CASSEGGRQETQYF.

V and J are TRBV19 and TRBJ2-3; weak D call: TRBD1 (5 bases). V was cut by 5 bases and J by 2 bases, with 20 bases left in between. The CDR3 runs to 17 residues. Germline-derived CDR1 and CDR2 are LNHDA and SQIVND (reference sequence). The CDR3 sequence: CASSPLLGRAVTDTQYF. CDR3 nucleotides: TGTGCCAGTAGTCCCCTCCTGGGCAGGGCGGTCACAGATACGCAGTATTTT.

With respect to this clone: The junction and the germline gene differ at one end; a read error may be behind it. The same CDR3 also results from other DNA sequences found in this sample. This chain links TRBV29-1 with TRBJ2-2; possible D gene TRBD2, 5 bases. This CDR3 has 14 amino acids. The V gene's germline CDR1 is SQVTM and CDR2 ANQGSEA. CDR3 sequence (DNA): TGCAGCGTTGAACCCACTGAGGGTGCCGGGGAACTGTTTTTT. Its translation is CSVEPTEGAGELFF.

The chain is built from TRBV3-1 (or the pseudogene TRBV3-2) and TRBJ2-3; tentative D call: TRBD1 (5 bases). The CDR3 loop spans 13 amino acids. V was cut by 4 bases and J by 5 bases, with 10 bases left in between. Germline V gene data show CDR1 as LGHDT and CDR2 as YNNKEL (reference sequence). The CDR3 sequence is CASSPNRKDTQYF. CDR3 DNA sequence: TGTGCCAGCAGCCCAAACAGGAAAGATACGCAGTATTTT.

V usage is TRBV5-1 and J usage is TRBJ2-1; weak D call: TRBD1 (6 bases). V lost 3 bases to trimming and J lost 3 bases, with 16 bases between them. Looked up from germline, CDR1 is SGHRS and CDR2 is YFSETQ. This CDR3 comprises 16 residues. The CDR3 protein is CASSSGPGTNYNEQFF. For the CDR3, the DNA is TGCGCCAGCAGCTCGGGGCCCGGGACAAACTACAATGAGCAGTTCTTC.

This chain uses TRBV5-5 with TRBJ2-3; tentatively, D is TRBD1 (7 bases). Trimming shortened V by 2 bases and J by 4 bases, and 17 bases separated the two germline ends. CDR3 size: 16 residues. The germline V gene has CDR1 SGHKS and CDR2 YYEKEE (reference sequence). The CDR3 protein is CASSFPIRGDADTQYF. DNA of the CDR3: TGTGCCAGCAGCTTTCCAATCAGGGGGGACGCAGATACGCAGTATTTT.

This clone occurred once. The chain is built from TRBV7-5 and TRBJ2-7; no DNA check was done on the table's D call, TRBD1. TRBV7-5 is labeled a pseudogene. The CDR3 covers 12 residues. CDR3 DNA sequence: TGTGTCAGAAGCCGGACAGGGAGGGAGCAGTACTTC. This sequence encodes CVRSRTGREQYF.